This is a list of T cell receptor beta chains from one sample in a study of blood T cell repertoires in COVID-19. The method was immunoSEQ multiplex PCR; TCRdb's version includes in-frame clones alone and lacks a portion of them. The sample includes some 310,000 clones, roughly 89% of them seen just once. Sequencing used peripheral blood. The receptors were sampled from a woman between 35 and 50 years old with COVID-19, enrolled during active disease. Both conserved end residues are part of each CDR3. The D gene is left open where the match is weak. Some rows have no size entry. The others give once, few or many, or a class for an expanded clone.

clone_size j_call d_call v_call cdr3_aa cdr3_nt
NA TRBJ2-7 TRBD2 TRBV4-3 CASSQEGALAGGGYEQYF TGCGCCAGCAGCCAAGAGGGGGCACTAGCGGGGGGCGGTTACGAGCAGTACTTC
NA TRBJ2-1 TRBD1 TRBV5-1 CASSIGTGYNEQFF TGCGCCAGCAGCATCGGGACAGGTTACAATGAGCAGTTCTTC
NA TRBJ2-1 TRBD2 TRBV9 CASSVDTSGGYSYNEQFF TGTGCCAGCAGCGTAGATACTAGCGGGGGGTACTCCTACAATGAGCAGTTCTTC
NA TRBJ1-1 NA TRBV14 CASSQRVGAANTEAFF TGTGCCAGCAGCCAAAGGGTTGGGGCAGCGAACACTGAAGCTTTCTTT
NA TRBJ1-4 TRBD1 TRBV28 CASSEGQVEAKLFF TGTGCCAGCAGTGAGGGACAGGTGGAGGCAAAACTGTTTTTT
NA TRBJ1-2 TRBD1 TRBV28 CASSLAGQTNYGYTF TGTGCCAGCAGTTTGGCGGGACAGACTAACTATGGCTACACCTTC
NA TRBJ2-3 NA TRBV19 CASSLQGVDTQYF TGTGCCAGTAGTCTACAGGGTGTAGATACGCAGTATTTT
NA TRBJ1-5 TRBD1 TRBV19 CASSLIQGHQPQHF TGTGCCAGTAGCCTTATACAGGGGCATCAGCCCCAGCATTTT
NA TRBJ1-1 TRBD1 TRBV27 CASRWDRGQTEAFF TGTGCCAGCCGGTGGGACAGGGGGCAGACTGAAGCTTTCTTT
NA TRBJ2-1 NA TRBV2 CASTPRRDNEQFF TGTGCCAGCACCCCCCGGCGGGACAATGAGCAGTTCTTC
NA TRBJ2-5 TRBD2 TRBV27 CASSSLAGGSGETQYF TGTGCCAGCAGTTCGTTAGCGGGGGGGTCGGGTGAGACCCAGTACTTC
NA TRBJ2-3 NA TRBV3-1/TRBV3-2 CASSSRGSTDTQYF TGTGCCAGCAGTTCCCGGGGTTCCACAGATACGCAGTATTTT
NA TRBJ1-1 NA TRBV7-3 CASSPTANTEAFF TGTGCCAGCAGCCCGACTGCGAACACTGAAGCTTTCTTT
NA TRBJ2-7 TRBD2 TRBV28 CASALAGAPREQYF TGTGCCAGCGCTCTAGCGGGAGCCCCACGCGAGCAGTACTTC
NA TRBJ2-2 NA TRBV5-1 CASSLGGLSLENTGELFF TGCGCCAGCAGCTTGGGGGGACTGTCATTAGAGAACACCGGGGAGCTGTTTTTT
NA TRBJ2-3 TRBD2 TRBV30 CAWFPGLGGDTQYF TGTGCCTGGTTTCCGGGACTAGGTGGAGATACGCAGTATTTT
NA TRBJ1-2 NA TRBV15 CATSKPGSNYGYTF TGTGCCACCAGTAAGCCAGGATCTAACTATGGCTACACCTTC
NA TRBJ1-1 NA TRBV7-9 CASSRAWALPYVNTEAFF TGTGCCAGCAGCCGTGCATGGGCATTGCCCTACGTGAACACTGAAGCTTTCTTT
NA TRBJ1-3 NA TRBV4-2 CASSSGGEFGNTIYF TGTGCCAGCAGCAGCGGGGGGGAATTTGGAAACACCATATATTTT
NA TRBJ2-2 NA TRBV18 CASSRQGLNTGELFF TGTGCCAGCTCACGTCAGGGGCTGAATACCGGGGAGCTGTTTTTT
NA TRBJ2-2 NA TRBV18 CASSPKRDTGELFF TGTGCCAGCTCACCTAAGAGGGACACCGGGGAGCTGTTTTTT
few TRBJ1-6 NA TRBV2 CASSERQDNSPLHF TGTGCCAGCAGTGAACGACAGGATAATTCACCCCTCCACTTT